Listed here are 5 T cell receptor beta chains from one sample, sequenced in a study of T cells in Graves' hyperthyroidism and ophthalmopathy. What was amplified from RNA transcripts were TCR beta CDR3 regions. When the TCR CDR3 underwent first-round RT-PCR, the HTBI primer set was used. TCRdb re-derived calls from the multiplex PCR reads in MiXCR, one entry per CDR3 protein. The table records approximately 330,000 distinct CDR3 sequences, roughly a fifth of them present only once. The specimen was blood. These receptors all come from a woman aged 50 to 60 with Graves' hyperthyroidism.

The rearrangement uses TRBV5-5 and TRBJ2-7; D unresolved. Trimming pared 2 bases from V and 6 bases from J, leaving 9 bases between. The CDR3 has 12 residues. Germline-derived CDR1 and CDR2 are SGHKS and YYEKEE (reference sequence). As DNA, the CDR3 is TGTGCCAGCAGCTTAACCCACAGCGAGCAGTACTTC. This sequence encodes CASSLTHSEQYF.

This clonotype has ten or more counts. The CDR3 nucleotides are TGCGCCAGCAGCTTTGCGGGAGGGATATATGAGCAGTTCTTC. This encodes CASSFAGGIYEQFF. V gene TRBV5-1 combines with J gene TRBJ2-1; 9 bases map to TRBD2. Germline CDR1 SGHRS, CDR2 YFSETQ. V gave up 2 bases and J gave up 8 bases; unmatched junction bases: 5. This CDR3 has 14 amino acids.

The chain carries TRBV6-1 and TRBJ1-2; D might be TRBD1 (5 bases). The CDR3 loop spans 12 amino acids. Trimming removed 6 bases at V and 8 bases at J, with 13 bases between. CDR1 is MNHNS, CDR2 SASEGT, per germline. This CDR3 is CASRFQGQGYTF. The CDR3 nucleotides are TGTGCCAGCAGGTTTCAGGGCCAGGGCTACACCTTC.

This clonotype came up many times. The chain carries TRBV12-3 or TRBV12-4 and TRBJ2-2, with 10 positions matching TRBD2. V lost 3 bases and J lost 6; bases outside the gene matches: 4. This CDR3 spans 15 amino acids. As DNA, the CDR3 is TGTGCCAGCAGTTTTAGCGGGAGGCTGGCCGGGGAGCTGTTTTTT. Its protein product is CASSFSGRLAGELFF.

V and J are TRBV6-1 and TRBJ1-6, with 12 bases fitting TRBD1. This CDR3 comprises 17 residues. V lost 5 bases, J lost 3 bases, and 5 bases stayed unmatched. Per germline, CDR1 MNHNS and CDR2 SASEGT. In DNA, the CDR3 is TGTGCCAGCAGTCACCGGGACAGGGGGCTCTATAATTCACCCCTCCACTTT. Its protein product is CASSHRDRGLYNSPLHF.